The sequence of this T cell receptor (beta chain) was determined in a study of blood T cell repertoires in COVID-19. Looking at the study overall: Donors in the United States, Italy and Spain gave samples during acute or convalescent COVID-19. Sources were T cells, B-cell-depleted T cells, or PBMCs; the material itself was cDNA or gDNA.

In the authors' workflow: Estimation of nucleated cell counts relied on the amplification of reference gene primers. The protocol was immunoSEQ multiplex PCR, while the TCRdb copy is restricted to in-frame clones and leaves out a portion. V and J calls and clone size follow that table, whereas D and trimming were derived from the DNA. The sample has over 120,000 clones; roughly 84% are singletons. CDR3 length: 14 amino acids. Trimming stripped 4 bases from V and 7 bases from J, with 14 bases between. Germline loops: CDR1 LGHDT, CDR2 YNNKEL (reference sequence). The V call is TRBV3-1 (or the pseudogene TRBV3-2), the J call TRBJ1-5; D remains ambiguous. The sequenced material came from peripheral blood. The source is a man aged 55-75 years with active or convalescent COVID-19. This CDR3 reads CASSRRPDSQPQHF. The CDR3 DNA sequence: TGTGCCAGCAGCCGAAGGCCTGATAGCCAGCCCCAGCATTTT.